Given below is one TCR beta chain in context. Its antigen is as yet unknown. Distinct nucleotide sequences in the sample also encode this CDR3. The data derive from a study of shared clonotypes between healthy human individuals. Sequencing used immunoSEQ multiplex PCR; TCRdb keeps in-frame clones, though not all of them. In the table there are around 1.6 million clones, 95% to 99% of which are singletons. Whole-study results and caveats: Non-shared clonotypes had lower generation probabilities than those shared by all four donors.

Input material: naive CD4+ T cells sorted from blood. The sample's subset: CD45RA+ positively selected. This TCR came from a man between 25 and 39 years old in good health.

CDR3 bases: TGTGCCAGCAGCCCACGAACTTACAATGAGCAGTTCTTC. Amino acid sequence: CASSPRTYNEQFF. The V gene is TRBV9, the J gene TRBJ2-1, with D unresolved. The germline CDR1 and CDR2 sequences are SGDLS and YYNGEE. V lost 4 bases, J lost 4 bases, and 9 bases lay in between. The CDR3 is 13 residues long.